The present T cell receptor beta chain was sequenced within a study of molecular identifiers for immune sequencing clone quantification. This clonotype showed up many times. Germline CDR1 is MNHEY and CDR2 is SMNVEV (reference sequence). The CDR3 length is 15 residues. The ends lost 5 bases at V and 2 bases at J; junction bases unmatched: 6. MiXCR, run by TCRdb on the PCR reads, gives a single entry per CDR3 protein. The sample gives roughly 93,000 distinct CDR3 sequences, around 27% of which show up once; 0.7% to 0.8% is in the top ten. The sequenced sample was naive CD8+ T cells from blood, with Jurkat cell RNA spiked in. As to subset: FACS-sorted CD8+CD4-CCR7+CD45RA+ naive T cells. The receptor was isolated from a human donor in good health. Some libraries in this study had Jurkat cell RNA spiked in. The gene calls are TRBV27 and TRBJ2-7, with 10 bases lining up with TRBD1. This CDR3 reads CASSTGGTGAYEQYF. The CDR3 nucleotides read TGTGCCAGCAGTACCGGCGGGACAGGGGCCTACGAGCAGTACTTC.